Listed here are 13 T cell receptor beta chains from one sample, sequenced in a study of control samples from healthy donors and cancer patients (dated by TCRdb to 2019 to 2021). To prepare the library, the immunoSEQ multiplex PCR assay was applied. This is the immuneACCESS table as TCRdb keeps it, with only in-frame sequences that have V and J called. A part of the clones is gone; compared with another copy, unresolved V genes explain less than half, and the rest is unexplained. This sample holds about 160,000 clones; 92% were observed only once. The ten largest make up 0.55% to 0.7% of the sample. Sequencing input: blood. Every receptor here comes from a woman in her 30s in good health.

This clone was seen once. The rearrangement uses TRBV18 and TRBJ1-3; 7 bases map to TRBD1. The V gene end was trimmed by 2 bases and the J gene end by 4 bases; junction bases not matched to a gene: 14. This CDR3 has 18 amino acids. Germline CDR1 and CDR2: KGHSH and LQKENI. CDR3 protein: CASSPNELTGTAGNTIYF. The DNA of the CDR3 is TGTGCCAGCTCACCAAACGAACTTACGGGGACAGCGGGAAACACCATATATTTT. The full variable domain, completed using reference TRBV18 and TRBJ1-3, is NAGVMQNPRHLVRRRGQEARLRCSPMKGHSHVYWYRQLPEEGLKFMVYLQKENIIDESGMPKERFSAEFPKEGPSILRIQQVVRGDSAAYFCASSPNELTGTAGNTIYFGEGSWLTVV.

The J gene is TRBJ2-1, the V gene TRBV6-5; 9 bases line up with TRBD1. V shed 6 bases, J shed 8 bases, and the junction held 2 bases outside the gene matches. The CDR3 runs to 12 residues. Per germline, CDR1 MNHEY and CDR2 SVGAGI. The CDR3 DNA follows: TGTGCCAGCAGGGGACAGGGCGATGAGCAGTTCTTC. Its protein product is CASRGQGDEQFF.

Regarding this clone: The same CDR3 is also encoded by other DNA sequences in this sample. This chain links TRBV28 with TRBJ1-2; 7 nucleotides match TRBD1. CDR1 and CDR2 (germline): MDHEN, SYDVKM. This CDR3 spans 13 amino acids. Losses at the gene ends were 5 bases for V and 2 bases for J; bases not matched to a gene: 2. The CDR3 sequence is CASSRGQNYGYTF. In DNA, the CDR3 is TGTGCCAGCAGTCGGGGACAGAACTATGGCTACACCTTC.

V is TRBV6-1 and J is TRBJ1-2; TRBD1 might be the D (6 bases). V dropped 0 bases and J dropped 1 base, with 9 bases sitting between them. CDR3 size: 15 residues. In germline, CDR1 is MNHNS, CDR2 SASEGT. The CDR3 DNA reads as TGTGCCAGCAGTGAAGCATTCAGGGGTAACTATGGCTACACCTTC. Translated, it gives CASSEAFRGNYGYTF.

As DNA, the CDR3 is TGTGCCAGCAGTTGGACCGGGACAGGGGGAAACGAGCAGTACTTC. Its protein product is CASSWTGTGGNEQYF. The V gene is TRBV13, the J gene TRBJ2-7; the match to TRBD1 covers 11 bases. The CDR3 runs 15 residues. CDR1 and CDR2 from the germline V gene are PRHDT and FYEKMQ (reference sequence). Unmatched junction bases numbered 9, after V lost 6 bases and J lost 5 bases.

The chain uses TRBV6-5 and TRBJ1-2, with 8 positions matching TRBD1. Germline-derived CDR1 and CDR2 are MNHEY and SVGAGI. The CDR3 totals 15 residues. With V trimmed by 7 bases and J by 5 bases, 12 bases remained unmatched. The CDR3 DNA follows: TGTGCCAGCACCGACCGGGGGGACAGGCGGTATGGCTACACCTTC. This translates into CASTDRGDRRYGYTF.

This clone appeared a single time. The chain combines TRBV18 with TRBJ2-5, with 8 bases aligning to TRBD1. Germline V CDR1 and CDR2: KGHSH, LQKENI. The CDR3 length is 13 residues. J was trimmed by 5 bases and V by 1 base; bases with no gene match: 0. CDR3 sequence: CASSPRQGETQYF. Written as DNA, the CDR3 is TGTGCCAGCTCACCACGACAGGGGGAGACCCAGTACTTC. Drawing the rest from reference TRBV18 and TRBJ2-5, the complete variable domain is NAGVMQNPRHLVRRRGQEARLRCSPMKGHSHVYWYRQLPEEGLKFMVYLQKENIIDESGMPKERFSAEFPKEGPSILRIQQVVRGDSAAYFCASSPRQGETQYFGPGTRLLVL.

V gene TRBV5-4 combines with J gene TRBJ2-5, with 9 positions matching TRBD1. The V gene end was trimmed by 3 bases and the J gene end by 5 bases; junction bases not matched to a gene: 11. This CDR3 comprises 16 residues. From germline, CDR1 is SGHNT and CDR2 YYREEE (reference sequence). CDR3 in DNA: TGTGCCAGCAGCTCACCCCCCGGACAGGGGTCGGAGACCCAGTACTTC. It codes for CASSSPPGQGSETQYF. Complete variable domain (other parts from reference TRBV5-4 and TRBJ2-5): ETGVTQSPTHLIKTRGQQVTLRCSSQSGHNTVSWYQQALGQGPQFIFQYYREEENGRGNFPPRFSGLQFPNYSSELNVNALELDDSALYLCASSSPPGQGSETQYFGPGTRLLVL.

The chain combines TRBV4-2 with TRBJ2-3, with 12 bases fitting TRBD2. This CDR3 is built from 16 residues. V dropped 1 base and J dropped 3; count of bases not matched to a gene: 2. Germline V CDR1 and CDR2: LGHNA, YNFKEQ. CDR3 residues: CASSQGTSGNTDTQYF. The CDR3, as DNA: TGTGCCAGCAGCCAAGGGACTAGCGGGAATACAGATACGCAGTATTTT.

The chain is built from TRBV18 and TRBJ1-2; no clear D gene. The length of the CDR3 is 16 residues. V was cut by 0 bases and J by 4 bases, with 15 bases left in between. Germline V gives CDR1 KGHSH, CDR2 LQKENI. The chain's CDR3 is CASSPPNTDSSYGYTF. Written as DNA, the CDR3 is TGTGCCAGCTCACCACCGAATACTGATTCATCCTATGGCTACACCTTC.

V usage is TRBV6-6 and J usage is TRBJ2-7; D call uncertain. The CDR3 is 15 residues long. Germline V gene data show CDR1 as MNHNY and CDR2 as SVGAGI (reference sequence). Deletions cut 2 bases from V and 2 bases from J, with 13 bases between. CDR3: CASSYVVLSPYEQYF. The CDR3 bases are TGTGCCAGCAGTTACGTCGTCTTATCCCCCTACGAGCAGTACTTC.

V and J are TRBV6-2 or TRBV6-3 and TRBJ1-5; 7 bases align to TRBD1. From germline, CDR1 is MNHEY and CDR2 SVGEGT. Trimming cost V 2 bases and J 5 bases; bases outside gene matches: 3. This CDR3 region has 14 residues. Here the CDR3 reads CASSYRQGDQPQHF. In DNA form, the CDR3 reads TGTGCCAGCAGTTACCGACAGGGTGATCAGCCCCAGCATTTT.

DNA for the CDR3: TGTGCCAGCAAACGAGGGGAGGGACTAGCGGGCAATCAAGAGACCCAGTACTTC. Residues: CASKRGEGLAGNQETQYF. The V and J genes are TRBV7-2 and TRBJ2-5; 12 bases map to TRBD2. Germline loops: CDR1 SGHTA, CDR2 FQGNSA. V was pared by 7 bases and J by 2 bases, with 14 bases of the junction left unmatched. This CDR3 has 18 residues. Full variable domain (rest looked up from reference TRBV7-2 and TRBJ2-5): GAGVSQSPSNKVTEKGKDVELRCDPISGHTALYWYRQSLGQGLEFLIYFQGNSAPDKSGLPSDRFSAERTGGSVSTLTIQRTQQEDSAVYLCASKRGEGLAGNQETQYFGPGTRLLVL.